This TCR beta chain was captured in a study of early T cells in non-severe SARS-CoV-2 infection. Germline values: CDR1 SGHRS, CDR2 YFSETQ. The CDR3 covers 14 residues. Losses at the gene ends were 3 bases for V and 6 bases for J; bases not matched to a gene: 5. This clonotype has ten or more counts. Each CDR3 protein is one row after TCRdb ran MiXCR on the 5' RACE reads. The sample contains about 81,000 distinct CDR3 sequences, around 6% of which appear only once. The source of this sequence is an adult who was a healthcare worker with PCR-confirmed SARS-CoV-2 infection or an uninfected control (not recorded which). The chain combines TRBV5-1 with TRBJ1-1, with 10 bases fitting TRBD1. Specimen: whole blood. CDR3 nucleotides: TGCGCCAGCAGCTCCCGGACAGGGGGGGCTGAAGCTTTCTTT. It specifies CASSSRTGGAEAFF.